The next 13 T cell receptor beta chains were all read from a single sample in a study of T cells in Graves' hyperthyroidism and ophthalmopathy. Amplified TCR beta CDR3 regions derived from RNA transcripts. A set of HTBI primers served as the primers for a first-round RT-PCR of the TCR CDR3. TCRdb itself ran the multiplex PCR reads through MiXCR, one entry per CDR3 protein. The sample consists of hundreds of thousands of distinct CDR3 sequences, 14% to 15% of them appearing once. Sample: blood. The receptor set was obtained from a woman in her 30s with Graves' hyperthyroidism.

This clonotype occurred many times. This sequence joins TRBV27 and TRBJ2-3; D gene unclear. The CDR3 spans 13 residues. Trimming removed 2 bases at V and 6 bases at J, with 9 bases between. Germline assignment: CDR1 MNHEY and CDR2 SMNVEV (reference sequence). The CDR3 here is CASSLLQADTQYF. The CDR3 DNA reads as TGTGCCAGCAGTTTACTTCAAGCGGATACGCAGTATTTT.

Ten or more counts support this clonotype. The rearrangement joins TRBV6-1 to TRBJ1-2; no reliable D call. The germline gives CDR1 MNHNS, CDR2 SASEGT. The length of the CDR3 is 13 residues. V was cut by 1 base and J by 7 bases, with 10 bases left in between. The DNA of the CDR3 is TGTGCCAGCAGTGAAGATCCCCATGGTGGCTACACCTTC. Translating it yields CASSEDPHGGYTF.

Concerning this clonotype: This could be a read error, since a much larger clone is one nucleotide away. The chain links TRBV7-9 to TRBJ2-1; D is undetermined. The CDR3 length is 13 residues. Germline CDR1 reads SEHNR; CDR2 reads FQNEAQ (reference sequence). Trimming stripped 6 bases from V and 9 bases from J, with 15 bases between. The CDR3 here is CASRPTIGFEQFF. The CDR3 nucleotides are TGTGCCAGCAGGCCGACGATAGGATTTGAGCAGTTCTTC. The full variable domain, its missing parts supplied by reference TRBV7-9 and TRBJ2-1, is DTGVSQNPRHKITKRGQNVTFRCDPISEHNRLYWYRQTLGQGPEFLTYFQNEAQLEKSRLLSDRFSAERPKGSFSTLEIQRTEQGDSAMYLCASRPTIGFEQFFGPGTRLTVL.

The chain carries TRBV7-9 and TRBJ2-1; D not resolved. This CDR3 region has 12 residues. The germline gives CDR1 SEHNR, CDR2 FQNEAQ (reference sequence). Between the trimmed V and J ends, which lost 5 bases and 14 bases, there was a span of 16 bases. The CDR3 protein is CASSRLHSEEFF. The CDR3 DNA sequence: TGTGCCAGCAGCCGACTCCACTCTGAAGAGTTCTTC.

The CDR3 sequence is CASTQGIYEQYF. The CDR3 nucleotides are TGTGCCAGTACACAGGGGATCTATGAGCAGTACTTC. J is TRBJ2-7 and V is TRBV19, with 7 bases lining up with TRBD1. The CDR3 spans 12 residues. After removal of 7 bases from V and 7 bases from J, the junction contained 7 bases not matched to a gene. Germline lookup yields CDR1 LNHDA and CDR2 SQIVND (reference sequence).

The chain is built from TRBV9 and TRBJ2-7; the match to TRBD2 covers 12 bases. The germline V gene has CDR1 SGDLS and CDR2 YYNGEE. This CDR3 is built from 15 residues. The junction had 3 bases not matched to a gene; V was cut back by 0 bases and J by 5 bases. The CDR3 reads CASSVETSGSHEQYF. The CDR3 region has the DNA TGTGCCAGCAGCGTAGAGACTAGCGGGAGCCACGAGCAGTACTTC.

This clonotype was observed at least ten times. The gene calls are TRBV12-3 or TRBV12-4 and TRBJ1-4; D is perhaps TRBD1 (5 bases). The length of the CDR3 is 14 residues. V gave up 2 bases and J gave up 3 bases, with 7 bases separating them. CDR3 in amino acids: CASSLQGSNEKLFF. For the CDR3, the DNA is TGTGCCAGCAGTTTACAGGGATCTAATGAAAAACTGTTTTTT.

This clonotype was recorded a few times. This chain joins TRBV5-6 and TRBJ2-5; D perhaps matches TRBD1 (5 bases). The CDR3 covers 15 residues. Germline V gene sequence: CDR1 SGHDT, CDR2 YYEEEE. V lost 4 bases to trimming and J lost 4 bases, with 17 bases between them. For the CDR3, the DNA is TGTGCCAGCAGCCCCGTTGTCAGGGTTGGAGAGACCCAGTACTTC. This encodes CASSPVVRVGETQYF. Complete variable domain (other parts from reference TRBV5-6 and TRBJ2-5): DAGVTQSPTHLIKTRGQQVTLRCSPKSGHDTVSWYQQALGQGPQFIFQYYEEEERQRGNFPDRFSGHQFPNYSSELNVNALLLGDSALYLCASSPVVRVGETQYFGPGTRLLVL.

This clonotype was counted ten times or more. This chain connects TRBV20-1 to TRBJ2-7, with D possibly being TRBD2 (6 bases). This CDR3 has 12 amino acids. Germline loops: CDR1 DFQATT, CDR2 SNEGSKA (reference sequence). V lost 5 bases, J lost 4 bases, and 12 bases lay in between. The chain's CDR3 is CSARESLYEQYF. The DNA of the CDR3 is TGCAGTGCTCGGGAGTCTTTGTACGAGCAGTACTTC.

This clonotype turned up a few times. A much larger clone lies a single base off, so this may be a read error. This sequence joins TRBV12-3 or TRBV12-4 and TRBJ1-5; D uncertain. The V end lost 5 bases, the J end lost 3 bases, and 8 bases lay between the germline ends. There are 13 residues in the CDR3. CDR3 sequence: CASSQTPNQPQHF. In DNA form, the CDR3 reads TGTGCCAGCAGTCAGACCCCCAATCAGCCCCAGCATTTT.

This clonotype was counted between two and nine times. The rearrangement links TRBV5-4 to TRBJ1-1, with 8 bases lining up with TRBD1. V was clipped by 4 bases and J by 0 bases; unmatched bases: 14. CDR3 length: 18 amino acids. Germline V lookup: CDR1 SGHNT, CDR2 YYREEE (reference sequence). The CDR3 here is CASSPGGAGGLMNTEAFF. CDR3 in DNA: TGTGCCAGCAGCCCTGGAGGGGCAGGGGGCCTAATGAACACTGAAGCTTTCTTT.

This clonotype was picked up a small number of times. J is TRBJ2-7 and V is TRBV20-1; D perhaps matches TRBD2 (5 bases). Germline V gives CDR1 DFQATT, CDR2 SNEGSKA (reference sequence). With 5 bases removed from V and 3 bases from J, the gap between germline ends came to 11 bases. The CDR3 totals 12 residues. CDR3 DNA sequence: TGCAGTGCTCGGAGACGGGACTACGAGCAGTACTTC. Translated, it gives CSARRRDYEQYF.

This clonotype was observed at least ten times. V is TRBV7-2 and J is TRBJ2-3; D is unresolved. V was trimmed by 2 bases and J by 7 bases, leaving 10 bases between them. CDR1 and CDR2 from the germline V gene are SGHTA and FQGNSA. The CDR3 covers 13 residues. DNA for the CDR3: TGTGCCAGCAGCTTAAAATTTAGCCATACGCAGTATTTT. It encodes CASSLKFSHTQYF. Full variable domain (missing parts from reference TRBV7-2 and TRBJ2-3): GAGVSQSPSNKVTEKGKDVELRCDPISGHTALYWYRQSLGQGLEFLIYFQGNSAPDKSGLPSDRFSAERTGGSVSTLTIQRTQQEDSAVYLCASSLKFSHTQYFGPGTRLTVL.